A selection of T cell receptor beta chains follows, all from one sample in a study of memory CD4+ T cells and cytomegalovirus serostatus. Profiling relied on immunoSEQ multiplex PCR, and the TCRdb table lists in-frame clones only, not all of them. This sample has roughly 86,000 clones, with roughly 80% found just once. Sequenced sample: memory CD4+ T cells from blood. The receptors stem from an adult in good health and CMV-seropositive. The CDR3 runs from the conserved cysteine through the conserved F or W. A D gene is named only where the DNA matches it firmly. The size of a clone is reported for some rows only, either as once, few or many, or as a class for expanded clones.

J gene: TRBJ2-3
CDR3 length: 19
clone size: NA
V gene: TRBV4-1
D gene: TRBD2
CDR3 protein: CASRQLGTSGRFRADTQYF
CDR3 DNA: TGCGCCAGCAGGCAATTGGGGACTAGCGGGAGGTTTCGGGCAGATACGCAGTATTTT

J gene: TRBJ2-2
CDR3 length: 15
clone size: NA
V gene: TRBV5-6
D gene: NA
CDR3 protein: CASSLGQVNTGELFF
CDR3 DNA: TGTGCCAGCAGCTTGGGGCAGGTTAACACCGGGGAGCTGTTTTTT

J gene: TRBJ2-6
CDR3 length: 15
clone size: NA
V gene: TRBV18
D gene: TRBD1
CDR3 protein: CASSQGQAGANVLTF
CDR3 DNA: TGTGCCAGCTCACAGGGACAGGCTGGGGCCAACGTCCTGACTTTC

J gene: TRBJ2-2
CDR3 length: 22
clone size: NA
V gene: TRBV27
D gene: TRBD2
CDR3 protein: CASTRATGWTSGRAYVTGELFF
CDR3 DNA: TGTGCCAGCACCCGGGCCACTGGGTGGACTAGCGGGAGGGCCTATGTTACCGGGGAGCTGTTTTTT

J gene: TRBJ2-1
CDR3 length: 15
clone size: NA
V gene: TRBV7-3
D gene: NA
CDR3 protein: CASSRAGSGYNEQFF
CDR3 DNA: TGTGCCAGCAGTCGGGCCGGTAGTGGGTACAATGAGCAGTTCTTC

J gene: TRBJ1-1
CDR3 length: 14
clone size: once
V gene: TRBV28
D gene: NA
CDR3 protein: CASNLGGAATEAFF
CDR3 DNA: TGTGCCAGCAATCTGGGAGGGGCGGCCACTGAAGCTTTCTTT

J gene: TRBJ1-2
CDR3 length: 13
clone size: few
V gene: TRBV18
D gene: NA
CDR3 protein: CASSVNGDYGYTF
CDR3 DNA: TGTGCCAGCTCAGTTAACGGAGACTATGGCTACACCTTC

J gene: TRBJ1-3
CDR3 length: 16
clone size: NA
V gene: TRBV9
D gene: NA
CDR3 protein: CASSPPIGVSGNTIYF
CDR3 DNA: TGTGCCAGCAGCCCTCCAATTGGGGTCTCTGGAAACACCATATATTTT

J gene: TRBJ1-1
CDR3 length: 13
clone size: NA
V gene: TRBV9
D gene: NA
CDR3 protein: CASSTQMNTEAFF
CDR3 DNA: TGTGCCAGCAGCACCCAGATGAACACTGAAGCTTTCTTT

J gene: TRBJ2-3
CDR3 length: 13
clone size: NA
V gene: TRBV5-6
D gene: NA
CDR3 protein: CASSRDRTDTQYF
CDR3 DNA: TGTGCCAGCAGTCGGGACCGCACAGATACGCAGTATTTT

J gene: TRBJ1-2
CDR3 length: 12
clone size: NA
V gene: TRBV6-1
D gene: NA
CDR3 protein: CASSEGPGGYTF
CDR3 DNA: TGTGCCAGCTCGGAGGGGCCCGGTGGCTACACCTTC

J gene: TRBJ2-1
CDR3 length: 15
clone size: NA
V gene: TRBV6-1
D gene: TRBD1
CDR3 protein: CASIRGLGSYNEQFF
CDR3 DNA: TGTGCCAGCATCAGGGGGCTAGGTTCCTACAATGAGCAGTTCTTC

J gene: TRBJ2-5
CDR3 length: 15
clone size: NA
V gene: TRBV25-1
D gene: TRBD1
CDR3 protein: CASSAGDSTWETQYF
CDR3 DNA: TGTGCCAGCAGTGCTGGGGACAGCACGTGGGAGACCCAGTACTTC

J gene: TRBJ1-6
CDR3 length: 14
clone size: NA
V gene: TRBV2
D gene: NA
CDR3 protein: CASSAQGFRSPLHF
CDR3 DNA: TGTGCCAGCAGTGCGCAGGGGTTTAGGTCACCCCTCCACTTT

J gene: TRBJ1-2
CDR3 length: 19
clone size: NA
V gene: TRBV27
D gene: TRBD1
CDR3 protein: CASSPFLTGQIPANYGYTF
CDR3 DNA: TGTGCCAGCAGCCCCTTTTTGACAGGGCAAATACCAGCTAACTATGGCTACACCTTC

J gene: TRBJ1-4
CDR3 length: 17
clone size: few
V gene: TRBV5-1
D gene: NA
CDR3 protein: CASSLSGLRATNEKLFF
CDR3 DNA: TGCGCCAGCAGCTTATCGGGCCTGCGTGCAACTAATGAAAAACTGTTTTTT

J gene: TRBJ1-5
CDR3 length: 15
clone size: NA
V gene: TRBV6-1
D gene: TRBD1
CDR3 protein: CATSTGAGGSQPQHF
CDR3 DNA: TGTGCCACCTCGACGGGGGCAGGGGGCAGTCAGCCCCAGCATTTT

J gene: TRBJ1-2
CDR3 length: 13
clone size: NA
V gene: TRBV27
D gene: NA
CDR3 protein: CASGQGSNYGYTF
CDR3 DNA: TGTGCCAGCGGCCAGGGGTCTAACTATGGCTACACCTTC

J gene: TRBJ2-5
CDR3 length: 16
clone size: once
V gene: TRBV19
D gene: NA
CDR3 protein: CASSIGVITGPGTQYF
CDR3 DNA: TGTGCCAGTAGTATTGGGGTGATTACAGGGCCCGGGACCCAGTACTTC

J gene: TRBJ2-1
CDR3 length: 15
clone size: NA
V gene: TRBV19
D gene: TRBD1
CDR3 protein: CASTLGQGSYNEQFF
CDR3 DNA: TGTGCCAGTACCCTGGGACAGGGTTCCTACAATGAGCAGTTCTTC

J gene: TRBJ2-7
CDR3 length: 15
clone size: few
V gene: TRBV13
D gene: TRBD1
CDR3 protein: CASSPDPGQGREQYF
CDR3 DNA: TGTGCCAGCAGCCCAGACCCCGGACAGGGCCGCGAGCAGTACTTC

J gene: TRBJ2-7
CDR3 length: 16
clone size: NA
V gene: TRBV4-2
D gene: TRBD2
CDR3 protein: CASSLVSGRNGYEQYF
CDR3 DNA: TGTGCCAGCAGCTTGGTAAGCGGGAGGAATGGGTACGAGCAGTACTTC

J gene: TRBJ1-5
CDR3 length: 14
clone size: NA
V gene: TRBV18
D gene: TRBD1
CDR3 protein: CASSLTGGDQPQHF
CDR3 DNA: TGTGCCAGCTCATTGACAGGGGGGGATCAGCCCCAGCATTTT

J gene: TRBJ1-1
CDR3 length: 13
clone size: NA
V gene: TRBV18
D gene: TRBD1
CDR3 protein: CASSPNRGTEAFF
CDR3 DNA: TGTGCCAGCTCACCGAACAGGGGTACTGAAGCTTTCTTT

J gene: TRBJ2-1
CDR3 length: 16
clone size: NA
V gene: TRBV5-1
D gene: TRBD2
CDR3 protein: CASSLAASGRANEQFF
CDR3 DNA: TGCGCCAGCAGCTTGGCGGCTAGCGGGAGGGCCAATGAGCAGTTCTTC

J gene: TRBJ2-1
CDR3 length: 13
clone size: NA
V gene: TRBV6-5
D gene: TRBD2
CDR3 protein: CASSITLAGRWFF
CDR3 DNA: TGTGCCAGCAGTATAACCTTAGCGGGCAGGTGGTTCTTC

J gene: TRBJ2-7
CDR3 length: 14
clone size: once
V gene: TRBV30
D gene: TRBD2
CDR3 protein: CAWSGRLAGVEQYF
CDR3 DNA: TGTGCCTGGAGTGGTCGTCTAGCGGGAGTCGAGCAGTACTTC

J gene: TRBJ1-1
CDR3 length: 15
clone size: few
V gene: TRBV7-2
D gene: NA
CDR3 protein: CASSPGTGRGTEAFF
CDR3 DNA: TGTGCCAGCAGCCCGGGAACCGGCCGGGGGACTGAAGCTTTCTTT